The clone carrying this T cell receptor beta chain was observed a single time. The antigen is unknown. The entry originates in a study of cytomegalovirus exposure and HLA in healthy donors. About the research overall: The same platform was used for the approximately 120 validation repertoires as for the approximately 730 first-cohort repertoires, as reported in a later analysis. Study-wide findings and caveats: Some public TCRs appeared in many individuals, while most sequences were rare. In vitro confirmation showed three CMV-associated chains to be CMV antigen specific.

This CDR3 contains 15 residues. The germline V and J ends were trimmed by 0 bases and 2 bases, with 11 bases remaining between them. Germline-derived CDR1 and CDR2 are MNHEY and SVGAGI. Sequenced by immunoSEQ multiplex PCR; TCRdb stores in-frame clones only, minus some. The sample holds 100,000 to 150,000 clones, around 90% seen once. The source of this sequence is a woman younger than 35 in good health and CMV-seronegative. Sequenced: PBMCs. This chain uses TRBV6-5 with TRBJ2-7; weak D call: TRBD1 (6 bases). The DNA of the CDR3 is TGTGCCAGCAGTTACTCGGCCACAGGGCCCTACGAGCAGTACTTC. It yields the protein CASSYSATGPYEQYF.